Given below is one TCR beta chain in context. The sample is drawn from a study of blood T cell repertoires in COVID-19. Enrollees, roughly 18 to 95 years old, lived in some 24 US areas. Profiled with immunoSEQ multiplex PCR; TCRdb holds only in-frame clones, not every one. The table includes under 300,000 clones, 88% detected once. V dropped 3 bases and J dropped 2 bases, with 17 bases sitting between them. The germline V gene has CDR1 DFQATT and CDR2 SNEGSKA (reference sequence). The CDR3 length is 15 residues. Source material: PBMCs or T cells enriched from blood (not recorded which). The receptor comes from an older woman in a cohort exposed to, infected with or recovered from COVID-19 (not recorded which). This chain links TRBV20-1 with TRBJ2-7; a weak D match, TRBD1 (6 bases). Here the CDR3 reads CSASRFRGQTYEQYF. Here the CDR3 DNA reads TGCAGTGCTAGTAGGTTCAGGGGACAAACCTACGAGCAGTACTTC.